This T cell receptor (beta chain) was captured in a study of OX40 agonist ivuxolimab in advanced cancers. Findings of the study overall: Dosing at 0.1 to 3.0 mg/kg was accompanied by clonal expansion of CD4+ and CD8+ blood T cells by week 6. Among the lowest peripheral clonal expansion occurred in 0.1-3.0 mg/kg partial responders.

The protocol was immunoSEQ multiplex PCR, while the TCRdb copy is restricted to in-frame clones and leaves out a portion. This table has approximately 90,000 clones, about 90% appearing once. Samples of blood were obtained at baseline, on cycle 4 day 1, and on cycle 7 day 1. In this sample, this clone turned up once. Its antigen is unidentified. CDR3 length: 14 residues. The germline V gene has CDR1 SGHRS and CDR2 YFSETQ. Trimming took off 5 bases at V and 0 bases at J, with 12 bases between the two ends. This receptor was identified in an adult with an advanced solid tumor such as melanoma, head and neck, liver or kidney cancer. V is TRBV5-1 and J is TRBJ2-7; D not resolved. This specimen was CD4+ or CD8+ T cells sorted from blood, taken in a trial of the OX40 agonist ivuxolimab. This CDR3 is CASRVDSFSYEQYF. The DNA for the CDR3 is TGCGCCAGCAGGGTTGATTCGTTCTCCTACGAGCAGTACTTC.